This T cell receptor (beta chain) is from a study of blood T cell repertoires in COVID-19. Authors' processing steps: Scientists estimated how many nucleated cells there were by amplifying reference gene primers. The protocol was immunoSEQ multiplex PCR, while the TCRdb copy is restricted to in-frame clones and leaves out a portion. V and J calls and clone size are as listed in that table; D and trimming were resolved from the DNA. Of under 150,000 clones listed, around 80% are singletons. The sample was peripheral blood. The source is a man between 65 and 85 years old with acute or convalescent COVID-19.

The CDR3 bases are TGCGCCAGCAACCTCCAGGGACACCAATACAATGAGCAGTTCTTC. Its protein product is CASNLQGHQYNEQFF. The rearrangement links TRBV5-1 to TRBJ2-1; D possibly corresponds to TRBD1 (6 bases). This CDR3 region has 15 residues. Germline CDR1 SGHRS, CDR2 YFSETQ. Trimming took 6 bases from V and 4 from J, leaving 17 bases between them. Full variable domain (missing parts from reference TRBV5-1 and TRBJ2-1): KAGVTQTPRYLIKTRGQQVTLSCSPISGHRSVSWYQQTPGQGLQFLFEYFSETQRNKGNFPGRFSGRQFSNSRSEMNVSTLELGDSALYLCASNLQGHQYNEQFFGPGTRLTVL.